This entry describes one T cell receptor (beta chain). The antigen is undetermined. Germline is not matched at one junction end, which may reflect a read error. The data are from a study of tumor-infiltrating lymphocytes in primary liver carcinoma. Study overall: Samples returned roughly 3.65 to 7.5 million productive TCRbeta reads each. Read depth did not differ significantly between tissue types. Study findings and constraints: Tumors reached a significantly greater top-250-clone fraction than blood did (p = 0.039).

A constant-region primer primed TCR beta cDNA synthesis from about 0.45 ug of total RNA. Investigators got TCR beta libraries out of three nested multiplex PCR rounds, done with slightly modified ARM-PCR. Use of TRBV1-TRBV30 forward primers with a C-beta reverse primer characterized the first two PCR rounds, which lasted ten to eleven cycles each. A single record per CDR3 protein comes from TCRdb applying MiXCR to the multiplex PCR reads. Of 150,000 to 200,000 distinct CDR3 sequences detected, just under 85% appear once; the ten largest clones hold roughly 20%. Joint extraction of RNA and DNA used roughly 19-33 mg of bulk tissue that was unsorted. Germline V lookup: CDR1 MNHEY, CDR2 SVGEGT. The CDR3 loop spans 16 amino acids.

The TCR comes from a man in his forties or fifties with primary liver carcinoma and hepatitis B virus infection. Specimen: tumor tissue from primary liver carcinoma. The chain links TRBV6-2 or TRBV6-3 to TRBJ2-1; 9 nucleotides line up with TRBD2. This CDR3 reads CASSPFGREGQNVQFF. CDR3 nucleotide sequence: TGTGCCAGCAGCCCCTTCGGGCGGGAGGGCCAGAATGTGCAGTTTTTC.